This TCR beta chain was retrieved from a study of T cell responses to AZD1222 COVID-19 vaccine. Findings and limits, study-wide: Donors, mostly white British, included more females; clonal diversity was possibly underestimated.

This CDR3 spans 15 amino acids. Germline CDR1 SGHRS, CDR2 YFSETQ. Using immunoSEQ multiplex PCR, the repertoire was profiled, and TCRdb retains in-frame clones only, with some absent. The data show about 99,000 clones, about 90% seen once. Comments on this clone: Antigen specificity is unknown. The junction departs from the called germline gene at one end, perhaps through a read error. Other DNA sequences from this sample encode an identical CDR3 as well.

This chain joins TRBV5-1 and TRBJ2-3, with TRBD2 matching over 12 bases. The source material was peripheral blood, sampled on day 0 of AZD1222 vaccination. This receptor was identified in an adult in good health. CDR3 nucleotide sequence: TGTGCCAGCAGCCCGGGACTAGCGGGTACAGATACGCAGTATTTT. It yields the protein CASSPGLAGTDTQYF.